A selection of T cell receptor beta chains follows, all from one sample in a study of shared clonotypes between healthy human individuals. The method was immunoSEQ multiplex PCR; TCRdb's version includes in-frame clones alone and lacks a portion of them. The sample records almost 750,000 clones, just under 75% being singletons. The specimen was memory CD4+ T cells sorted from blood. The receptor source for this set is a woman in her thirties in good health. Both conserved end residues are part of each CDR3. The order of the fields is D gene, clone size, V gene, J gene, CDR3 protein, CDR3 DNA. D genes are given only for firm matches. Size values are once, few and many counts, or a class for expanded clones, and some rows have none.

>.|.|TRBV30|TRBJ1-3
CAWSRGFSGNTIYF
TGTGCCTGGAGCAGGGGCTTCTCTGGAAACACCATATATTTT
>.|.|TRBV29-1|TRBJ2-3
CSVGPTDTQYF
TGCAGCGTAGGACCCACAGATACGCAGTATTTT
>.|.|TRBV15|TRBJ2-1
CATSSRASSFNEQFF
TGTGCCACCAGCTCCCGAGCGTCTAGCTTTAATGAGCAGTTCTTC
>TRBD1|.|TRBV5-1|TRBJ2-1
CASSSGQGFDEQFF
TGCGCCAGCAGCTCGGGACAGGGTTTCGATGAGCAGTTCTTC
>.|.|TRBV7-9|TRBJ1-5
CASSRDSSNQPQHF
TGTGCCAGCAGCCGAGACAGTAGCAATCAGCCCCAGCATTTT
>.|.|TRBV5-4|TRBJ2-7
CASSRSGDVYEQYF
TGTGCCAGCAGCCGGAGCGGAGACGTATACGAGCAGTACTTC
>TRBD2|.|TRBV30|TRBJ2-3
CAWNKQRTSGLTDTQYF
TGTGCCTGGAATAAACAACGGACTAGCGGACTCACAGATACGCAGTATTTT
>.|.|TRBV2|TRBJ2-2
CASQLTGELFF
TGTGCCAGTCAGCTCACCGGGGAGCTGTTTTTT
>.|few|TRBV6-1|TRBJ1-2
CASSLVGLDFGYTF
TGTGCCAGCAGTCTGGTCGGTTTGGATTTCGGCTACACCTTC
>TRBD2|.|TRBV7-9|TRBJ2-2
CASSLGLAGGYTGELFF
TGTGCCAGCAGCTTAGGACTAGCGGGAGGATACACCGGGGAGCTGTTTTTT
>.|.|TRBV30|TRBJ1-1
CAWSVRGDAAEAFF
TGTGCCTGGAGTGTACGGGGGGACGCCGCTGAAGCTTTCTTT
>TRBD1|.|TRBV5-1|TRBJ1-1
CASSLRTGGAMNTEAFF
TGCGCCAGCAGCTTGAGGACAGGAGGAGCCATGAACACTGAAGCTTTCTTT
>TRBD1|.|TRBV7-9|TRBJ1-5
CASSQGQANSNQPQHF
TGTGCCAGCAGCCAAGGACAGGCAAATAGCAATCAGCCCCAGCATTTT
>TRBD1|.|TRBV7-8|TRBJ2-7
CASSRPGTASYEQYF
TGTGCCAGCAGCCGTCCCGGGACAGCATCCTACGAGCAGTACTTC
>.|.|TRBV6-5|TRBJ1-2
CASSPAGVYGYTF
TGTGCCAGCAGCCCCGCAGGGGTCTATGGCTACACCTTC
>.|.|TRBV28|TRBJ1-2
CASSLSYSGYTF
TGTGCCAGCAGTTTATCTTACTCTGGCTACACCTTC
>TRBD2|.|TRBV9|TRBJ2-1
CASSVAGGQAVQFF
TGTGCCAGCAGCGTAGCGGGAGGGCAGGCGGTCCAATTCTTC
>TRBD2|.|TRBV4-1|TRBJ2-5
CASSQERASGEQETQYF
TGCGCCAGCAGCCAAGAAAGGGCTAGCGGGGAACAAGAGACCCAGTACTTC
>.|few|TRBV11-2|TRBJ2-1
CASSLGWAEDSSYNEQFF
TGTGCCAGCAGCTTAGGGTGGGCAGAGGACAGCTCCTACAATGAGCAGTTCTTC
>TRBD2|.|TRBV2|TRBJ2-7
CASTLRAVSTSGWDSYEQYF
TGTGCCAGCACCCTCAGGGCAGTTTCAACTAGCGGTTGGGACTCCTACGAGCAGTACTTC
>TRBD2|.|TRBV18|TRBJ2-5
CASSPGGGRPETQYF
TGTGCCAGCTCACCAGGCGGGGGTCGGCCCGAGACCCAGTACTTC
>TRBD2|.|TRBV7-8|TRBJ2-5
CASSLGGTGTSGRRQTQYF
TGTGCCAGCAGCTTAGGGGGGACCGGGACTAGCGGGAGGAGGCAGACCCAGTACTTC
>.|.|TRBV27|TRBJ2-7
CASWGVGTEERDEQYF
TGTGCCAGCTGGGGCGTCGGAACCGAGGAGCGCGACGAGCAGTACTTC
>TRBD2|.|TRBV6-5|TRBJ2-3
CASSYGTSVGTDTQYF
TGTGCCAGCAGTTACGGGACTAGCGTCGGCACAGATACGCAGTATTTT
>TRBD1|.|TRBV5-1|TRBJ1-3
CASSLGDRDRNTIYF
TGCGCCAGCAGCTTGGGCGACAGGGATCGAAACACCATATATTTT
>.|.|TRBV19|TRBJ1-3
CASSPGPSSGNTIYF
TGTGCCAGTAGTCCCGGACCGAGCTCTGGAAACACCATATATTTT
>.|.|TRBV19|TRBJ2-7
CASSIVGDEQYF
TGTGCCAGTAGTATAGTAGGGGACGAGCAGTACTTC
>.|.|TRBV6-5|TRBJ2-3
CASSNRQGTDTQYF
TGTGCCAGCAGTAACCGACAGGGCACAGATACGCAGTATTTT
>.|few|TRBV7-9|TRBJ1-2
CASSLSANYGYTF
TGTGCCAGCAGCTTGTCCGCGAACTATGGCTACACCTTC
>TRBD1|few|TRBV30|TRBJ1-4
CAWSVLGTGDEKLFF
TGTGCCTGGAGTGTACTCGGGACAGGGGATGAAAAACTGTTTTTT
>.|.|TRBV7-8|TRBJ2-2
CASSPPFGELFF
TGTGCCAGCAGCCCGCCTTTCGGGGAGCTGTTTTTT
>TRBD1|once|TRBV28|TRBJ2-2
CASRDRVGTNTGELFF
TGTGCCAGTAGGGACAGGGTCGGAACGAACACCGGGGAGCTGTTTTTT
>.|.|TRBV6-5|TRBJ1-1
CASSYGGTEAFF
TGTGCCAGCAGTTACGGGGGTACTGAAGCTTTCTTT
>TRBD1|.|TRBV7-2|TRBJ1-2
CASSIFFRDRGIYGYTF
TGTGCCAGCAGCATATTTTTCCGGGACAGGGGGATCTATGGCTACACCTTC
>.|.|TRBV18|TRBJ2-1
CASSPPRNEQFF
TGTGCCAGCTCACCACCTAGGAATGAGCAGTTCTTC
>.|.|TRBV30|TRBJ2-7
CAWIRQNRYEQYF
TGTGCCTGGATACGGCAGAACCGCTACGAGCAGTACTTC
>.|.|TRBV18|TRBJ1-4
CASSPDRAGNEKLFF
TGTGCCAGCTCACCCGACCGGGCAGGCAATGAAAAACTGTTTTTT
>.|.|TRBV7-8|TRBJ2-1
CASSLRVRTSSYNEQFF
TGTGCCAGCAGCTTAAGGGTCCGGACGAGCTCCTACAATGAGCAGTTCTTC
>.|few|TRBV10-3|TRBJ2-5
CAISESQETQYF
TGTGCCATCAGTGAGTCCCAAGAGACCCAGTACTTC
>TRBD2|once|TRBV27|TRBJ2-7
CASSLRPGLAGEHYEQYF
TGTGCCAGCAGTTTACGACCCGGACTAGCGGGGGAACACTACGAGCAGTACTTC
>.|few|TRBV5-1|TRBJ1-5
CASSRDSNQPQHF
TGCGCCAGCAGCCGGGACAGCAATCAGCCCCAGCATTTT
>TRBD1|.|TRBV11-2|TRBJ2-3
CASSLRQGSDTQYF
TGTGCCAGCAGCTTGCGACAGGGGTCAGATACGCAGTATTTT
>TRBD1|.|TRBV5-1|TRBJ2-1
CASSPGTDHNEQFF
TGCGCCAGCAGCCCGGGGACAGACCACAATGAGCAGTTCTTC
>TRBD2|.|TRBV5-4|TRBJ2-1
CASSASSGSYNEQFF
TGTGCCAGCAGCGCATCTAGCGGGTCATACAATGAGCAGTTCTTC
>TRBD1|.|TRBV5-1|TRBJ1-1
CASSVSRGTGTEAFF
TGCGCCAGCAGCGTGAGCAGGGGGACGGGCACTGAAGCTTTCTTT
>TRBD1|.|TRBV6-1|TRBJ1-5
CASSEARDRGLGQPQHF
TGTGCCAGCAGTGAAGCGCGCGACAGGGGATTAGGTCAGCCCCAGCATTTT
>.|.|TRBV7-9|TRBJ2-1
CASSFGDAKPPYNEQFF
TGTGCCAGCAGCTTCGGGGACGCAAAACCCCCGTACAATGAGCAGTTCTTC